Listed below are T cell receptor beta chains from one sample, sequenced in a study of cytomegalovirus exposure and HLA in healthy donors. TCRdb keeps only in-frame clones here, not all; method: immunoSEQ multiplex PCR. The table lists some 77,000 clones, 65% to 80% of them singletons. Sequenced input: PBMCs. These receptors were obtained from a man aged 25-45 years in good health and CMV-seronegative. Each CDR3 is given with its conserved first and last residue.

V gene | CDR3 protein
TRBV18 | CASSPLPTPENTEAFF
TRBV7-2 | CASSWGQGYSPLHF
TRBV30 | CAWSRGSNEKLFF
TRBV14 | CASSQVSSLDWNYGYTF
TRBV28 | CASSSPLVTSRGEQFF
TRBV27 | CASSFGGSLYEQYF
TRBV7-2 | CASSYGIKLDGGYTF
TRBV18 | CASSPGQGGYTF
TRBV2 | CASRGTSGRDTQYF
TRBV6-1 | CASLAGVGADTQYF
TRBV6-5 | CASSFGTPSYEQYF
TRBV13 | CASSSGTNEKLFF
TRBV28 | CASSLYRLRQANNQPQHF
TRBV28 | CASSKRQGLEKLFF
TRBV2 | CASRWGAPNEQFF
TRBV7-6 | CASSLLAGSYNEQFF
TRBV5-4 | CASSLPGDLGETQYF
TRBV15 | CATSTYGTSQETQYF
TRBV6-5 | CASSYAGTHQPQHF
TRBV6-5 | CASSYSHGFSYEQYF
TRBV2 | CASRRQAGGDNEQFF
TRBV30 | CAWSVARQGLSYSNQPQHF